The sequence of this T cell receptor (beta chain) was determined in a study of blood T cell repertoires in COVID-19. Study-wide background: Material from acute and convalescent COVID-19 was sourced from the United States, Italy and Spain.

Original handling: It was from reference gene primer amplification that nucleated cell counts were estimated. The assay was immunoSEQ multiplex PCR, and TCRdb's table has in-frame clones only and misses some. D and trimming were read from the DNA, whereas the V and J calls and clone size are those reported in that table. The sample records around 50,000 clones, around 83% being singletons. There are 14 residues in the CDR3. Germline CDR1 reads MNHEY; CDR2 reads SMNVEV (reference sequence). The ends were cut back, 5 bases at V and 5 bases at J, with 13 bases in the middle. The TCR originated in a human donor in a cohort sampled during active COVID-19. Sequencing was done on a sample of peripheral blood. The chain is built from TRBV27 and TRBJ2-1; TRBD1 is a possible D gene (6 bases). The CDR3 region is CASSPRQVNNEQFF. Here the CDR3 DNA reads TGTGCCAGCAGTCCACGACAGGTTAACAATGAGCAGTTCTTC.